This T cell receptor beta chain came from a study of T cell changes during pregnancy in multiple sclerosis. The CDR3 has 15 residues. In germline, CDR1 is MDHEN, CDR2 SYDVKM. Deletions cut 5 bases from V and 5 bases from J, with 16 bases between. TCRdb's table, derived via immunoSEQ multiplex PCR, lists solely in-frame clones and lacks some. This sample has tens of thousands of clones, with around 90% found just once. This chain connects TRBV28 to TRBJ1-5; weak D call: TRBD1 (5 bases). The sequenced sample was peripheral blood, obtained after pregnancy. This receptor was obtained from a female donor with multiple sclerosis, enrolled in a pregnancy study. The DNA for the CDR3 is TGTGCCAGCAGTCTTGGGGGAGGTGGCCATCAGCCCCAGCATTTT. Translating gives CASSLGGGGHQPQHF.